The 10 T cell receptor beta chains in this list originate from one sample, sequenced in a study of cytomegalovirus exposure and HLA in healthy donors. 60 Vbeta and 13 Jbeta primers were used in PCR. Some clones are missing from TCRdb's copy, which holds only in-frame ones; the method was immunoSEQ multiplex PCR. The profile covers 65,000 to 85,000 clones, with just over 85% appearing a single time and 2% taken by the ten largest. Sequencing input: PBMCs. The receptors were gathered from a woman in her twenties or thirties in good health and CMV-seronegative.

The V gene is TRBV9, the J gene TRBJ2-5; 9 bases line up with TRBD1. Trimming at V came to 2 bases and at J to 5 bases, leaving 4 bases not matched to a gene. Germline CDR1 and CDR2: SGDLS and YYNGEE. The CDR3 contains 14 residues. The CDR3 bases are TGTGCCAGCAGCGTCACAGGGGGCGGGGAGACCCAGTACTTC. Translated: CASSVTGGGETQYF.

The chain is built from TRBV28 and TRBJ1-4; tentative D call: TRBD1 (6 bases). The germline CDR1 and CDR2 sequences are MDHEN and SYDVKM. V lost 1 base and J lost 0, with 12 bases in between. CDR3 length: 17 amino acids. The CDR3 DNA is TGTGCCAGCAGTTTATCCCGACAGGCTGCAACTAATGAAAAACTGTTTTTT. Its translation is CASSLSRQAATNEKLFF.

The chain combines TRBV18 with TRBJ2-7; TRBD2 aligns across 9 bases. The ends lost 0 bases at V and 5 bases at J; junction bases unmatched: 11. There are 17 residues in the CDR3. The germline V gene has CDR1 KGHSH and CDR2 LQKENI. CDR3 nucleotide sequence: TGTGCCAGCTCACCACCTGGGCTAGCGGGATACGGGAACGAGCAGTACTTC. This sequence encodes CASSPPGLAGYGNEQYF.

This chain joins TRBV2 and TRBJ2-3; 7 nucleotides match TRBD1. This CDR3 region has 16 residues. The germline CDR1 and CDR2 sequences are SNHLY and FYNNEI. Trimming removed 4 bases from V and 1 base from J; junction bases left unmatched: 8. Here the CDR3 reads CASSAGGTGGTDTQYF. CDR3 in DNA: TGTGCCAGCAGTGCTGGGGGCACAGGGGGCACAGATACGCAGTATTTT.

This chain uses TRBV5-1 with TRBJ2-7, with 9 bases fitting TRBD1. The CDR3 length is 13 residues. V was clipped by 5 bases and J by 6 bases; unmatched bases: 6. CDR1 SGHRS and CDR2 YFSETQ come from the germline V gene. This CDR3 is CASSPGTGTEQYF. CDR3 coding DNA: TGCGCCAGCAGTCCCGGGACAGGGACCGAGCAGTACTTC.

The chain uses TRBV7-2 and TRBJ2-3; 12 bases match TRBD2. This CDR3 contains 18 residues. Unmatched junction bases numbered 5, after V lost 0 bases and J lost 1 base. Germline V CDR1 and CDR2: SGHTA, FQGNSA. The DNA of the CDR3 is TGTGCCAGCAGCTTAGCACTAGCGGGAGGCTCGCGCACAGATACGCAGTATTTT. Residues: CASSLALAGGSRTDTQYF.

V usage is TRBV11-2 and J usage is TRBJ2-7; D unresolved. V lost 4 bases and J lost 3, with 4 bases in between. Germline-derived CDR1 and CDR2 are SGHAT and FQNNGV. CDR3 size: 11 residues. The CDR3 region has the DNA TGTGCCAGCAGCTCCCACTACGAGCAGTACTTC. Protein sequence: CASSSHYEQYF.

The genes are TRBV29-1 and TRBJ2-2; D perhaps matches TRBD1 (5 bases). CDR3 length equals 13 residues. Germline values: CDR1 SQVTM, CDR2 ANQGSEA. V shed 4 bases and J shed 5 bases, with 11 bases lying between them. This chain's CDR3 is CSVGAGWTGELFF. As DNA, the CDR3 is TGCAGCGTTGGGGCAGGGTGGACCGGGGAGCTGTTTTTT.

The V gene is TRBV11-2, the J gene TRBJ2-3, with D maybe TRBD2 (6 bases). Germline V gene data show CDR1 as SGHAT and CDR2 as FQNNGV. This CDR3 comprises 15 residues. The germline V and J ends were trimmed by 5 bases and 2 bases, with 14 bases remaining between them. DNA for the CDR3: TGTGCCAGCAGCCCGACTAGGATTTACACAGATACGCAGTATTTT. Amino acids: CASSPTRIYTDTQYF.

This clone was counted a few times. This chain uses TRBV7-9 with TRBJ2-1; 10 bases align to TRBD2. Trimming cost V 5 bases and J 5 bases; bases outside gene matches: 6. The CDR3 loop spans 15 amino acids. CDR1 and CDR2 (germline): SEHNR, FQNEAQ (reference sequence). For the CDR3, the DNA is TGTGCCAGCAGCAGTCTAGCGGGGGCCGACAATGAGCAGTTCTTC. Its translation: CASSSLAGADNEQFF.